This TCR beta chain was profiled in a study of OX40 agonist ivuxolimab in advanced cancers. Study-wide context: Every 2 weeks, patients got intravenous ivuxolimab at one of six dose levels (0.01-10 mg/kg). Dose-escalation patients were diagnosed with hepatocellular carcinoma, melanoma, renal cell cancer or head and neck cancer. There were three patients with partial responses, one having hepatocellular carcinoma and two cutaneous melanoma.

Regarding the study as a whole: Clonal expansion from baseline to week 6 occurred in both CD4+ and CD8+ T cells.

This clone came up many times. The antigen is not known. The CDR3 length is 15 residues. CDR1 is KGHSH, CDR2 LQKENI, per germline. Trimming pared 4 bases from V and 5 bases from J, leaving 15 bases between. Assay used: immunoSEQ multiplex PCR; TCRdb lists only in-frame clones, some missing. The table records approximately 66,000 clones, 86% of them present only once. The chain has TRBV18 and TRBJ2-1; D could derive from TRBD1 or TRBD2 (5 bases each). Sequenced material: CD4+ or CD8+ T cells sorted from blood, taken in a trial of the OX40 agonist ivuxolimab. The source of this sequence is an adult with an advanced solid tumor such as melanoma, head and neck, liver or kidney cancer. CDR3 region: CASSRLLGDNNEQFF. CDR3 in DNA: TGTGCCAGCTCACGACTGTTGGGGGATAACAATGAGCAGTTCTTC.